This T cell receptor beta chain was profiled in a study of OX40 agonist ivuxolimab in advanced cancers. Study context: Partial response was recorded in three patients: one hepatocellular carcinoma and two cutaneous melanoma cases.

CDR1 and CDR2 (germline): SGHAT, FQNNGV. The CDR3 is made up of 18 amino acids. Trimming at V came to 0 bases and at J to 0 bases, leaving 4 bases not matched to a gene. Comment on this clone: The antigen is undetermined.

Whole-study results and caveats: Normalized expansion of T-cell clones was also low for some nonresponders. Undetermined was the antigen specificity of the expanded peripheral T cells.

Profiling relied on immunoSEQ multiplex PCR, and the TCRdb table lists in-frame clones only, not all of them. The sample has 53,000 or so clones; 85% to 95% are singletons. The chain carries TRBV11-2 and TRBJ2-2; 10 bases fit TRBD2. The specimen was CD4+ or CD8+ T cells sorted from blood, collected in a trial of the OX40 agonist ivuxolimab. This receptor was obtained from an adult with an advanced solid tumor such as melanoma, head and neck, liver or kidney cancer. CDR3 protein: CASSLELLAGPNTGELFF. For the CDR3, the DNA is TGTGCCAGCAGCTTAGAGCTACTAGCGGGACCGAACACCGGGGAGCTGTTTTTT.